This T cell receptor beta chain was identified during a study of blood T cell repertoires in COVID-19 (dated by TCRdb to 2019 to 2021). Regarding the complete study: Collaborator samples came from the United States, Italy and Spain and covered acute and convalescent phases of COVID-19. The material from the prospective study consisted of cDNA or gDNA derived from T cells, B-cell-depleted T cells, or PBMCs. Subjects who had been exposed to COVID-19, were actively infected with it, or had recovered from it provided the deeply sampled blood TCRbeta repertoires that made up the dataset. The repertoires were made available in a free public database intended to serve as a resource for research on the immune response to SARS-CoV-2. Samples were obtained from the ongoing ImmuneRACE study (first 160 participants) and from 1,254 subjects provided by 6 global collaborators. Sample metadata almost always included a de-identified subject ID, COVID-19 status, age in years and sex. Where available, HLA class I and class II types were obtained from metadata supplied by the sample provider rather than from assay-based typing.

Broader findings and caveats from the paper: How much clinical and demographic metadata was included differed by source and by participant, and the metadata was provided uncurated.

For this clone: Which antigen it targets is not known. Per-base quality was not reported, and no clone a single base away is much larger than it.

Collaborating institutions collected whole blood in K2EDTA tubes following their own protocols. Collaborator samples were shipped for TCRbeta analysis as frozen whole blood, isolated PBMCs, or DNA extracted from either sample type. TCRbeta CDR3 regions were amplified from genomic DNA using the immunoSEQ Assay, a bias-controlled multiplex PCR. For the original study's pipeline: Within the assay, amplification of reference gene primers was used to estimate how many nucleated cells each sample contained. Sequence reads were collapsed and filtered to measure the absolute abundance of every unique TCRbeta CDR3 rearrangement. For each sample, productive Simpson clonality was calculated as the square root of Simpson's diversity index over productive rearrangements. TCRdb took this table from immuneACCESS and kept in-frame rearrangements with V and J called. Such tables lack part of the clones; where checked against another copy, unresolved V genes explain under half of the gap, and the rest is unexplained. The V and J calls and clone size are taken from that table; D and trimming were inferred from the DNA. In all, the sample holds a few hundred thousand clones, and over 75% of those were seen once. The ten largest clones represent roughly 7.8% of the sample.

V and J are truncated by 4 bases and 6 bases respectively, leaving an intervening sequence of 14 bases. As encoded in the germline V gene, CDR1 is SGDLS while CDR2 is YYNGEE. From cysteine to phenylalanine, the CDR3 is 14 amino acids long. Of the read, only the CDR3 DNA is kept; its 42 bases are in frame from base 1. The sample comprised peripheral blood. The rearrangement combines TRBV9 with TRBJ1-3; TRBD1 could be the D gene, as 5 bases match. The sequence was obtained from a human donor in a cohort sampled during active COVID-19. CDR3 reads: CASSRGHGKNTIYF. The DNA is as follows: TGTGCCAGCAGCAGGGGCCATGGGAAAAACACCATATATTTT.